This section outlines one T cell receptor (beta chain) sequence together with its context. This receptor's antigen is unknown. Base qualities are not provided; no much larger clone lies one nucleotide away. After removal of 0 bases from V and 1 base from J, the junction retains 3 bases not matched to a gene. CDR1 and CDR2 are drawn from the germline V gene (reference sequence): SGHNT, YYREEE. From its cysteine to its phenylalanine, the CDR3 spans 15 amino acids. Only CDR3 DNA is held: 45 bases, read in frame from base 1. The donors were healthy, HIV-negative adults with no recently reported acute infections or vaccinations. Every donor was a Caucasian adult living in Nashville, Tennessee, USA. Magnetic negative selection was used to enrich CD4+ T cells, after which naive cells were positively selected on CD45RA and the negative fraction became the memory subset. Blood was collected by leukapheresis, and PBMCs were isolated by Ficoll-Histopaque density gradient centrifugation and then cryopreserved in liquid nitrogen vapor phase. Analytical flow cytometry was used to check the purity and quantity of every magnetically sorted T cell population. Genomic DNA was isolated from each sorted fraction and quantified by UV absorbance on a Nanodrop 2000c.

The data originate from a study of shared clonotypes between healthy human individuals (TCRdb year 2020). For the study in its entirety: A couple of women and a few men aged 18 to 49 years were included in the cohort. Per donor, three plates each were used for CD4 naive and CD4 memory, two for CD8 naive, and one for CD8 memory. The study deeply sequenced blood TCR repertoires of five healthy adults to estimate repertoire size and the extent of clonotype sharing between individuals. To increase sequencing depth and limit assay-specific biases, TCR repertoire library preparation and sequencing were carried out by different laboratories using diverse techniques. Per donor, leukapheresis produced somewhere between about 0.85 and 10 billion PBMCs. Overall study results and their limits: Roughly 5% of naive CD4, around 4% of naive CD8, about 2.1% of memory CD4, and 0.35% to 0.5% of memory CD8 clonotypes were shared across several donors. Sampling was limited to blood, and TCR repertoires in tissue likely differ from TCR repertoires in blood. Based on pairwise subsampling, the degree of clonotype sharing among donors was expected to be affected by sequencing depth. Because the study included a small number of donors, the genetic and exposure-history diversity represented was limited. Rarefaction of sorted-subset datasets indicated incomplete sequencing despite the large sequencing depth. Clonotypes shared by all four sorted-subset donors showed higher generation probabilities than non-shared clonotypes. Larger estimated clonotype richness was generally found for naive subsets than for memory subsets.

Using the deep immunoSEQ assay, multiplex PCR amplified TCR CDR3 regions from genomic DNA. Extracted genomic DNA from each cell subset was spread evenly across all wells of several immunoSEQ 96-well plates, with each plate serving as a replicate. For sorted subsets, approximately 200 ng of genomic DNA, equivalent to 25,000 to 35,000 T cell genomes, went into each replicate PCR. Purified libraries were quantified with a Qubit 3.0 fluorometer, sized on a Bioanalyzer 2100, and re-quantified with the KAPA Library Quantification kit. Each immunoSEQ 96-well plate was sequenced on its own single-read 150-cycle Illumina NextSeq 550 flow cell. Processing in the source paper ran as follows. Because the immunoSEQ output included only junctional sequences and no quality scores, the filtering could not be the same as the filtering used for full-length reads. To assign V/J genes and CDR3, sequences were annotated using PyIR, a Python wrapper for IgBLAST v1.9, with IMGT germline references. Reads were filtered out if the reads had weak V/J assignments (E-value above 1e-6), no CDR3, stop codons, out-of-frame junctions, or ambiguous translated residues. V3J clonotypes were defined as sequences sharing an identical inferred V gene, J gene, and CDR3 amino acid sequence. Percentage overlap between repertoires was calculated by dividing the number of shared unique clonotypes by the size of the smaller repertoire. Repertoire richness was assessed with RTK rarefaction, the Chao1 estimator, and Recon v2.1 estimates of unobserved clonotypes. For all TCRbeta clonotypes obtained by the gDNA method from a few donors, generation probabilities were computed with OLGA. In its TCRdb copy, this immuneACCESS table keeps in-frame sequences only and misses some clones. Where compared with another copy, unresolved V genes explain less than half of these, and the others have no known cause. For V, J and clone size, that table is used; D and trimming come from the DNA. The sample includes 2 million to 2.5 million clones, with around 95% observed a single time. Jointly, the top ten make up roughly 0.13% of the sample.

Sample: naive CD4+ T cells sorted from blood. The sample's cell subset or site label, decoded: CD45RA+ positively selected. The clonotype originates from a man younger than 30 in good health. The chain employs TRBV5-4 and TRBJ1-1, with 7 bases aligning to TRBD1. The DNA reads TGTGCCAGCAGCTTGGGAGGGGGCGCGAACACTGAAGCTTTCTTT. Its coded protein is CASSLGGGANTEAFF. Reference TRBV5-4 and TRBJ1-1 proteins supply the regions before and after the CDR3; the full variable domain is: ETGVTQSPTHLIKTRGQQVTLRCSSQSGHNTVSWYQQALGQGPQFIFQYYREEENGRGNFPPRFSGLQFPNYSSELNVNALELDDSALYLCASSLGGGANTEAFFGQGTRLTVV.